One sample yielded the 29 T cell receptor beta chains listed below, sequenced in a study of CD8 T cells in Susac syndrome. Random hexamers were used to reverse transcribe the RNA input (about 0.5 to 1 ug). Each CDR3 protein is one row after TCRdb ran MiXCR on the immunoSEQ multiplex PCR reads. Counted here are 200,000 to 300,000 distinct CDR3 sequences, 90% to 97% occurring once; the ten biggest clones make up approximately 0.094%. Material for sequencing was CD4+ T cells from PBMCs. Receptors originate from a human donor with Susac syndrome.

The V gene is TRBV20-1, the J gene TRBJ1-2; D is uncertain. In germline, CDR1 is DFQATT, CDR2 SNEGSKA (reference sequence). The V gene lost 7 bases and the J gene lost 4 bases, with 13 bases spanning the gap. CDR3 length equals 12 residues. CDR3 coding DNA: TGCAGTGTGGTAAGGGCTGCCTATGGCTACACCTTC. Its translation: CSVVRAAYGYTF.

V usage is TRBV7-2 and J usage is TRBJ2-7, with D possibly TRBD1 on 5 matching bases. V dropped 5 bases and J dropped 5 bases, with 19 bases sitting between them. The CDR3 sequence is 15 residues long. The germline V gene has CDR1 SGHTA and CDR2 FQGNSA. This CDR3 is CASSQGGSTLHEQYF. The CDR3 coding sequence is TGTGCCAGCAGCCAGGGTGGCTCAACCCTCCACGAGCAGTACTTC. The whole variable domain, remainder taken from reference TRBV7-2 and TRBJ2-7, is GAGVSQSPSNKVTEKGKDVELRCDPISGHTALYWYRQSLGQGLEFLIYFQGNSAPDKSGLPSDRFSAERTGGSVSTLTIQRTQQEDSAVYLCASSQGGSTLHEQYFGPGTRLTVT.

The rearrangement uses TRBV18 and TRBJ2-1, with 8 bases that match TRBD1. CDR3 length: 17 residues. Germline CDR1 KGHSH, CDR2 LQKENI. With 0 bases clipped from V and 5 bases from J, the junction kept 9 bases outside the gene matches. CDR3 DNA: TGTGCCAGCTCACCACCGGGGTGGGACAGGACCAACAATGAGCAGTTCTTC. Residues: CASSPPGWDRTNNEQFF.

V usage is TRBV6-5 and J usage is TRBJ2-7, with D unclear. From germline, CDR1 is MNHEY and CDR2 SVGAGI. The ends were cut back, 7 bases at V and 0 bases at J, with 10 bases in the middle. This CDR3 is 13 amino acids long. CDR3 nucleotides: TGTGCCAGCATCTCGCGTTCCTCCTACGAGCAGTACTTC. This translates into CASISRSSYEQYF.

This clonotype came up once. The genes are TRBV20-1 and TRBJ2-1; 12 nucleotides agree with TRBD2. Germline trimming cut 1 base from V and 8 bases from J; bases unmatched to any gene: 3. This CDR3 has 14 amino acids. CDR1 and CDR2 from the germline V gene are DFQATT and SNEGSKA (reference sequence). CDR3 DNA sequence: TGCAGTGCTAGAGGGCTAGCGGGAGGGCATGAGCAGTTCTTC. Translating gives CSARGLAGGHEQFF.

The V and J genes are TRBV5-4 and TRBJ2-5; 8 bases match TRBD1. Germline trimming cut 1 base from V and 4 bases from J; bases unmatched to any gene: 3. This CDR3 comprises 14 residues. Germline loops: CDR1 SGHNT, CDR2 YYREEE (reference sequence). The DNA for the CDR3 is TGTGCCAGCAGCTTGAGGACAGGGCTAGAGACCCAGTACTTC. This encodes CASSLRTGLETQYF.

This clonotype was counted once. The chain links TRBV11-2 to TRBJ2-3; D not certain. Germline V gene data show CDR1 as SGHAT and CDR2 as FQNNGV. The V end lost 7 bases, the J end lost 3 bases, and 8 bases lay between the germline ends. The CDR3 length is 12 residues. Here the CDR3 reads CASKTSTDTQYF. CDR3 coding DNA: TGTGCCAGCAAGACATCGACAGATACGCAGTATTTT. The variable domain in full, completed from reference TRBV11-2 and TRBJ2-3, reads EAGVAQSPRYKIIEKRQSVAFWCNPISGHATLYWYQQILGQGPKLLIQFQNNGVVDDSQLPKDRFSAERLKGVDSTLKIQPAKLEDSAVYLCASKTSTDTQYFGPGTRLTVL.

This CDR3 is CAWSVRLSYNEQFF. The CDR3 nucleotides read TGTGCCTGGAGTGTACGCCTCTCCTACAATGAGCAGTTCTTC. V gene TRBV30 combines with J gene TRBJ2-1; D ambiguous. Germline CDR1 reads GTSNPN; CDR2 reads SVGIG (reference sequence). This CDR3 is built from 14 residues. Trimming shortened V by 0 bases and J by 0 bases, and 6 bases separated the two germline ends.

The chain has TRBV18 and TRBJ1-1; D is undetermined. The CDR3 loop spans 15 amino acids. Trimming removed 6 bases at V and 0 bases at J, with 14 bases between. Germline CDR1 and CDR2: KGHSH and LQKENI. DNA for the CDR3: TGTGCCAGCTCCCTGGGAGCGGAGATGAACACTGAAGCTTTCTTT. It encodes CASSLGAEMNTEAFF.

The V gene is TRBV18, the J gene TRBJ1-1, with 9 nucleotides matching TRBD1. CDR1 and CDR2 from the germline V gene are KGHSH and LQKENI. The ends lost 6 bases at V and 6 bases at J; junction bases unmatched: 5. CDR3 length equals 13 residues. The CDR3 DNA reads as TGTGCCAGCTCCCCTGACAGGGGGGCTGAAGCTTTCTTT. It is translated as CASSPDRGAEAFF.

This chain connects TRBV5-5 to TRBJ2-4; D is uncertain. V shed 4 bases and J shed 10 bases, with 15 bases lying between them. This CDR3 region has 13 residues. Germline CDR1 reads SGHKS; CDR2 reads YYEKEE (reference sequence). The CDR3 nucleotides are TGTGCCAGCAGCCCGCTGGCCCAGGATATTCAGTACTTC. Translating it yields CASSPLAQDIQYF.

This chain joins TRBV7-9 and TRBJ2-5, with 9 nucleotides matching TRBD2. With V trimmed by 4 bases and J by 10 bases, 13 bases remained unmatched. The CDR3 loop spans 15 amino acids. Germline V gene lookup returns CDR1 SEHNR and CDR2 FQNEAQ (reference sequence). In nucleotides, the CDR3 is TGTGCCAGCAGCTCCGAGCGGGAGGTCTTTGTTTTCCAGTACTTC. The encoded protein is CASSSEREVFVFQYF.

In this sample, this clonotype turned up once. The CDR3 nucleotides are TGTGCCAGCAGGACCGACAGGGGGGAGAGCTACGAGCAGTACTTC. Protein product: CASRTDRGESYEQYF. V gene TRBV13 combines with J gene TRBJ2-7, with 9 bases identical to TRBD1. Per germline, CDR1 PRHDT and CDR2 FYEKMQ (reference sequence). The CDR3 length is 15 residues. V trimming: 6 bases; J trimming: 3 bases; junction bases outside the gene matches: 9.

The chain recombines TRBV20-1 with TRBJ2-3; a possible D gene is TRBD2 (7 bases). The germline gives CDR1 DFQATT, CDR2 SNEGSKA (reference sequence). The CDR3 spans 18 residues. Trimming removed 3 bases at V and 1 base at J, with 23 bases between. The CDR3 sequence: CSASLSWGASGRTDTQYF. The CDR3 DNA sequence: TGCAGTGCTAGCCTATCCTGGGGGGCTAGCGGACGCACAGATACGCAGTATTTT.

The gene calls are TRBV30 and TRBJ2-2; a weak D match, TRBD2 (6 bases). Germline CDR1 and CDR2: GTSNPN and SVGIG (reference sequence). The CDR3 extends over 14 amino acids. V dropped 4 bases and J dropped 5 bases, with 14 bases sitting between them. CDR3: CAWTAGGGTGELFF. The CDR3 nucleotides are TGTGCCTGGACCGCGGGTGGAGGGACCGGGGAGCTGTTTTTT.

The rearrangement joins TRBV20-1 to TRBJ2-5, with 7 nucleotides matching TRBD2. Per the germline V gene, CDR1 is DFQATT and CDR2 is SNEGSKA (reference sequence). J gave up 5 bases and V 5 bases, and 11 bases lay outside the gene matches. This CDR3 contains 14 residues. CDR3 residues: CSAQRGGPTETQYF. For the CDR3, the DNA is TGCAGTGCTCAAAGGGGAGGGCCAACGGAGACCCAGTACTTC.

This clonotype was observed a few times. The chain is built from TRBV18 and TRBJ2-7, with a tentative D call TRBD1 (6 bases). The germline V gene has CDR1 KGHSH and CDR2 LQKENI. The CDR3 is 13 amino acids. The V gene lost 5 bases and the J gene lost 3 bases, with 11 bases spanning the gap. CDR3 bases: TGTGCCAGCTCAGAGCAGGGGAGCTACGAGCAGTACTTC. Protein: CASSEQGSYEQYF.

The chain combines TRBV5-1 with TRBJ2-7, with D perhaps matching TRBD1 (6 bases). The germline V gene has CDR1 SGHRS and CDR2 YFSETQ. Trimming shortened V by 4 bases and J by 2 bases, and 13 bases separated the two germline ends. The CDR3 loop spans 14 amino acids. The CDR3, as DNA: TGCGCCAGCAGCCCGGGACAAAAGACCTACGAGCAGTACTTC. Protein sequence: CASSPGQKTYEQYF.

The V and J genes are TRBV20-1 and TRBJ1-2, with a tentative D call TRBD1 (6 bases). Trimming left V 6 bases short and J 8 bases short, with 16 bases between. Germline assignment: CDR1 DFQATT and CDR2 SNEGSKA (reference sequence). There are 12 residues in the CDR3. Written as DNA, the CDR3 is TGCAGTGCGACTAATACAGGGTTGGGCTACACCTTC. Protein: CSATNTGLGYTF.

This clonotype was seen a single time. CDR3 in DNA: TGCAGCTTCACTAGCGGCTTAAACACAGATACGCAGTATTTT. This sequence encodes CSFTSGLNTDTQYF. The chain employs TRBV29-1 and TRBJ2-3, with TRBD2 matching 8 bases. V was clipped by 8 bases and J by 2 bases; unmatched bases: 9. The CDR3 length is 14 residues. The germline V gene encodes CDR1 SQVTM and CDR2 ANQGSEA.

CDR3 in DNA: TGCAGTGCTAGGGGACCTACCGGCAGGGATACGCAGTATTTT. This gives the protein CSARGPTGRDTQYF. The rearrangement uses TRBV20-1 and TRBJ2-3; D assignment may be TRBD1 or TRBD2 (5 bases each). V was cut by 3 bases and J by 6 bases, with 16 bases left in between. Germline loops: CDR1 DFQATT, CDR2 SNEGSKA (reference sequence). The CDR3 has 14 amino acids.

The rearrangement links TRBV3-1 to TRBJ2-1, with D unresolved. The CDR3 totals 14 residues. Per germline, CDR1 LGHDT and CDR2 YNNKEL (reference sequence). The germline V and J ends were trimmed by 0 bases and 6 bases, with 9 bases remaining between them. For the CDR3, the DNA is TGTGCCAGCAGCCAAGATTGGGCTACCAATGAGCAGTTCTTC. Its translation is CASSQDWATNEQFF.

The rearrangement joins TRBV27 to TRBJ2-5; the D gene is possibly TRBD2 (6 bases). The germline gives CDR1 MNHEY, CDR2 SMNVEV (reference sequence). V was pared by 3 bases and J by 3 bases, with 11 bases between. The CDR3 sequence is 14 residues long. Here the CDR3 DNA reads TGTGCCAGCAGTTTGACTAGAAGGGAAGAGACCCAGTACTTC. Its translation: CASSLTRREETQYF.

CDR3 region: CASIRGPSTDTQYF. The CDR3 DNA reads TGCGCCAGCATACGAGGGCCAAGCACAGATACGCAGTATTTT. The chain is built from TRBV5-1 and TRBJ2-3; TRBD2 is a possible D gene (5 bases). Per germline, CDR1 SGHRS and CDR2 YFSETQ. The V gene lost 6 bases and the J gene lost 0 bases, with 11 bases spanning the gap. CDR3 size: 14 residues.

The genes are TRBV3-1 and TRBJ2-7; a possible D gene is TRBD1 (6 bases). The CDR3 loop spans 14 amino acids. Trimming removed 4 bases from V and 3 bases from J, with 13 bases in between. Germline V gene lookup returns CDR1 LGHDT and CDR2 YNNKEL (reference sequence). CDR3 loop: CASSPGQRRYEQYF. The DNA of the CDR3 is TGTGCCAGCAGCCCCGGACAGCGCCGCTACGAGCAGTACTTC.

This chain connects TRBV14 to TRBJ2-1, with 7 bases fitting TRBD2. CDR1 is SGHDN and CDR2 is FVKESK in the germline V gene. The CDR3 is 16 amino acids. The trim removed 2 bases at V and 8 bases at J, leaving 12 bases unmatched. The CDR3 sequence is CASSQTLGSGGYEQFF. CDR3 DNA: TGTGCCAGCAGCCAAACGCTCGGTTCGGGAGGCTATGAGCAGTTCTTC.

The J gene is TRBJ2-7, the V gene TRBV30; no firm D call. CDR3 length: 12 amino acids. Germline V gene lookup returns CDR1 GTSNPN and CDR2 SVGIG (reference sequence). The V and J ends lost 0 bases and 3 bases respectively, with 6 bases between them. The DNA for the CDR3 is TGTGCCTGGAGTGTAATGATCTACGAGCAGTACTTC. This sequence encodes CAWSVMIYEQYF.

The chain joins TRBV3-1 to TRBJ2-3; D unresolved. The germline CDR1 and CDR2 sequences are LGHDT and YNNKEL (reference sequence). This CDR3 region has 14 residues. V dropped 2 bases and J dropped 0 bases, with 6 bases sitting between them. CDR3 sequence: CASSQLDSTDTQYF. The CDR3 DNA follows: TGTGCCAGCAGCCAACTTGACAGCACAGATACGCAGTATTTT.

Comment on this clonotype: A junction boundary mismatches the germline segment, possibly from a read error. The chain is built from TRBV30 and TRBJ2-7, with D uncertain. The CDR3 is 14 amino acids. CDR1 and CDR2 (germline): GTSNPN, SVGIG (reference sequence). The CDR3 coding sequence is TGTGCCTGGTGTGTACGACTTACACCCTGCGAGCAGTACTTC. Translated: CAWCVRLTPCEQYF.